This T cell receptor (beta chain) was sequenced during a study of cytomegalovirus exposure and HLA in healthy donors. Study observations and caveats: Exclusion applied to some V segments, including TRBV6-2 and TRBV6-3, as they were indistinguishable.

The V end was cut by 0 bases, the J end by 2 bases, with 7 bases between. In germline, CDR1 is SGDLS, CDR2 YYNGEE. CDR3 size: 14 residues. The PCR ran on 60 Vbeta and 13 Jbeta primers. The table came from immunoSEQ multiplex PCR; TCRdb's copy has only in-frame clones and leaves some out. In the table there are approximately 85,000 clones, more than 55% of which are singletons. The donors (healthy individuals) were bone marrow donors. Points on this clone: Its cognate antigen is unknown.

The TCR was taken from a woman aged 25 to 39 in good health and CMV-seropositive. Source material: PBMCs. This rearrangement joins TRBV9 to TRBJ2-3; tentatively, D is TRBD1 (5 bases). The CDR3 DNA reads TGTGCCAGCAGCGTAGGACAGCCCACAGATACGCAGTATTTT. Encoded protein: CASSVGQPTDTQYF.